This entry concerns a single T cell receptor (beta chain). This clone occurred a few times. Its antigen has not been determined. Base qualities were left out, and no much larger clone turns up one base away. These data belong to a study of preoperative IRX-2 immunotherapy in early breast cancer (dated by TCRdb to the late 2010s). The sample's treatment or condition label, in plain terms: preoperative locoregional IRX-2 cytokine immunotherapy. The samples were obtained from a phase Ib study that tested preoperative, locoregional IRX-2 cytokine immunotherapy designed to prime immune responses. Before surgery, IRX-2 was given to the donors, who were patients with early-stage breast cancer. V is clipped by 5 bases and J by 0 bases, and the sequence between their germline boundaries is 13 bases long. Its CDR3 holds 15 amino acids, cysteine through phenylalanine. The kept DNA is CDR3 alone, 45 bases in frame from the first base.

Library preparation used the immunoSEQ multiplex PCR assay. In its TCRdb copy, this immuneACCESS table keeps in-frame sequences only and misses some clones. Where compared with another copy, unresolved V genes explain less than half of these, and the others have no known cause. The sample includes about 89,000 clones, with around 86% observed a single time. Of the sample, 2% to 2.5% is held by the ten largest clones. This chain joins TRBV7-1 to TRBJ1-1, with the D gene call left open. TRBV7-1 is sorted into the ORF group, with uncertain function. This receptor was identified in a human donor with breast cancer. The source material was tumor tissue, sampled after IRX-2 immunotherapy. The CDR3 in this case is CASSPQGYMNTEAFF. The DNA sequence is TGTGCCAGCAGCCCCCAAGGGTACATGAACACTGAAGCTTTCTTT.